The entry below gives a single T cell receptor (beta chain) sequence along with its context. What it binds is not known. An amount of RNA that ranged from roughly 0.5 to 1 ug was reverse transcribed with random hexamers. TCRdb re-derived calls from the immunoSEQ multiplex PCR reads in MiXCR, one entry per CDR3 protein. The data show about 240,000 distinct CDR3 sequences, 90% to 96% seen once. CD8+ and CD4+ blood T cells underwent TCR beta sequencing. These data belong to a study of CD8 T cells in Susac syndrome. Notes on the study in general: There was no clonal expansion in the CD4+ T cell repertoires of Susac syndrome.

The receptor was derived from a human donor with Susac syndrome. Input material: CD4+ T cells from PBMCs.

CDR3 coding DNA: TGCGCCAGCAGCCAAGACGGTCGGGGAGAAGAGACCCAGTACTTC. This translates into CASSQDGRGEETQYF. The V call is TRBV4-1, the J call TRBJ2-5; a possible D gene is TRBD2 (5 bases). The CDR3 runs to 15 residues. V lost 0 bases to trimming and J lost 3 bases, with 11 bases between them. Looked up from germline, CDR1 is MGHRA and CDR2 is YSYEKL.